Presented here are 32 T cell receptor beta chains from one specimen sequenced in a study of CD4 T cells in relation to SARS-CoV-2 and coronaviruses. Unexposed donor CD4+ T cells date from 2011-2018, before the COVID-19 pandemic. CD4+ T cells were isolated from the cells after around 10 days of culture. Antigens for these TCRs are unknown. Sequenced by immunoSEQ multiplex PCR; TCRdb stores in-frame clones only, minus some. Of just over 15,000 clones detected, just under 80% appear once; the ten largest clones hold less than 20%. The sequenced material came from CD4+ T cells from PBMCs, cultured in vitro. The receptors stem from a human donor in good health.

CDR3 sequence (DNA): TGTGCCAGCAGCATCTCCCGGGGCTCCTACAATGAGCAGTTCTTC. It is translated as CASSISRGSYNEQFF. The chain employs TRBV11-3 and TRBJ2-1, with D possibly matching TRBD2 (5 bases). V dropped 5 bases and J dropped 0 bases, with 11 bases sitting between them. Germline assignment: CDR1 SGHNT and CDR2 YENEEA. This CDR3 contains 15 residues.

This rearrangement joins TRBV6-5 to TRBJ2-7; TRBD1 matches 7 bases. Germline CDR1 MNHEY, CDR2 SVGAGI. This CDR3 is 14 amino acids long. Trimming removed 5 bases from V and 2 bases from J; junction bases left unmatched: 6. In DNA, the CDR3 is TGTGCCAGCAGTCGACCGGGGACAGCCTACGAGCAGTACTTC. Translated, it gives CASSRPGTAYEQYF.

A few counts support this clone. The chain is built from TRBV7-9 and TRBJ1-5, with 7 positions matching TRBD1. CDR1 is SEHNR, CDR2 FQNEAQ, per germline (reference sequence). The length of the CDR3 is 14 residues. J gave up 6 bases and V 1 base, and 3 bases lay outside the gene matches. CDR3 loop: CASSLGAGGQPQHF. In nucleotides, the CDR3 is TGTGCCAGCAGCTTAGGGGCAGGGGGTCAGCCCCAGCATTTT.

A single count supports this clone. V gene TRBV24-1 combines with J gene TRBJ2-1, with D maybe TRBD1 (6 bases). Trimming took off 6 bases at V and 13 bases at J, with 15 bases between the two ends. Germline V gene sequence: CDR1 KGHDR, CDR2 SFDVKD. The CDR3 length is 12 residues. CDR3 DNA sequence: TGTGCCACCAGTCAGGGGACGGGACGTCAGTTCTTC. This translates into CATSQGTGRQFF.

The chain joins TRBV12-3 or TRBV12-4 to TRBJ2-5; D uncertain. The CDR3 totals 12 residues. The V and J ends lost 3 bases and 5 bases respectively, with 7 bases between them. CDR3 residues: CASSFLTETQYF. The CDR3 bases are TGTGCCAGCAGTTTCTTAACGGAGACCCAGTACTTC.

The chain combines TRBV18 with TRBJ2-7; 8 nucleotides line up with TRBD1. The CDR3 runs to 15 residues. V was clipped by 5 bases and J by 6 bases; unmatched bases: 12. Germline CDR1 KGHSH, CDR2 LQKENI. The CDR3 here is CASSMPRQGAVEQYF. CDR3 DNA: TGTGCCAGCTCAATGCCCCGGCAGGGGGCCGTCGAGCAGTACTTC.

The gene calls are TRBV11-2 and TRBJ2-5; tentative D call: TRBD1 (6 bases). The CDR3 totals 15 residues. Germline CDR1 is SGHAT and CDR2 is FQNNGV. Trimming pared 5 bases from V and 0 bases from J, leaving 13 bases between. CDR3 loop: CASSPQTGHQETQYF. For the CDR3, the DNA is TGTGCCAGCAGCCCTCAAACAGGGCACCAAGAGACCCAGTACTTC.

DNA for the CDR3: TGTGCCAGTACCACTACTAGCGGGAGCACAGATACGCAGTATTTT. It yields the protein CASTTTSGSTDTQYF. The chain links TRBV19 to TRBJ2-3; 9 bases are a match to TRBD2. In germline, CDR1 is LNHDA, CDR2 SQIVND (reference sequence). With V trimmed by 7 bases and J by 0 bases, 5 bases remained unmatched. This CDR3 comprises 15 residues.

The DNA of the CDR3 is TGTGCCAGCAGCTTAGAGTACAGGGGGCTCCATCAGCCCCAGCATTTT. Translation: CASSLEYRGLHQPQHF. The chain joins TRBV27 to TRBJ1-5, with TRBD1 identical over 9 bases. CDR1 is MNHEY, CDR2 SMNVEV, per germline (reference sequence). There are 16 residues in the CDR3. With V trimmed by 6 bases and J by 5 bases, 11 bases remained unmatched.

The rearrangement joins TRBV11-3 to TRBJ2-1; 7 nucleotides line up with TRBD2. Germline V gene lookup returns CDR1 SGHNT and CDR2 YENEEA. The trim removed 4 bases at V and 9 bases at J, leaving 6 bases unmatched. The CDR3 consists of 13 residues. In nucleotides, the CDR3 is TGTGCCAGCAGCTCATCTAGCGGCCGTGAGCAGTTCTTC. It yields the protein CASSSSSGREQFF.

The gene calls are TRBV5-1 and TRBJ1-1; D may be TRBD1 (5 bases). This CDR3 has 13 residues. Trimming removed 2 bases from V and 10 bases from J, with 15 bases in between. CDR1 is SGHRS and CDR2 is YFSETQ in the germline V gene. CDR3 region: CASSLYSPGGAFF. CDR3 nucleotide sequence: TGCGCCAGCAGCTTATACAGTCCGGGGGGAGCTTTCTTT. Full variable domain (remainder filled in from reference TRBV5-1 and TRBJ1-1): KAGVTQTPRYLIKTRGQQVTLSCSPISGHRSVSWYQQTPGQGLQFLFEYFSETQRNKGNFPGRFSGRQFSNSRSEMNVSTLELGDSALYLCASSLYSPGGAFFGQGTRLTVV.

Relative to its sample, this clone is large. The chain has TRBV11-2 and TRBJ2-7; D tentatively fits TRBD1 or TRBD2 (5 bases each). There are 14 residues in the CDR3. CDR1 and CDR2 from the germline V gene are SGHAT and FQNNGV. V gave up 4 bases and J gave up 6 bases, with 16 bases separating them. The CDR3 spells CASSSGTPALEQYF. The CDR3 DNA is TGTGCCAGCAGCTCGGGGACCCCTGCCCTCGAGCAGTACTTC.

This sequence joins TRBV6-5 and TRBJ2-7, with D perhaps matching TRBD2 (5 bases). The CDR3 has 14 amino acids. V was pared by 0 bases and J by 6 bases, with 12 bases between. Germline loops: CDR1 MNHEY, CDR2 SVGAGI. In DNA form, the CDR3 reads TGTGCCAGCAGTTACTCGCCAGTAGGGAGCGAGCAGTACTTC. Translated: CASSYSPVGSEQYF.

V gene TRBV2 combines with J gene TRBJ2-5; 11 bases match TRBD2. The J segment lost 2 bases and the V segment lost 0 bases, leaving 5 bases of the junction unmatched. CDR1 and CDR2 from the germline V gene are SNHLY and FYNNEI. The length of the CDR3 is 17 residues. CDR3: CASSEALLAGGQETQYF. The CDR3 region has the DNA TGTGCCAGCAGTGAAGCGTTATTAGCGGGAGGGCAAGAGACCCAGTACTTC.

The chain carries TRBV7-6 and TRBJ2-7, with 7 bases identical to TRBD1. Germline V gene sequence: CDR1 SGHVS, CDR2 FNYEAQ. V was clipped by 1 base and J by 5 bases; unmatched bases: 5. This CDR3 has 14 amino acids. The CDR3 DNA reads as TGTGCCAGCAGCTTAGGACAGGGCCCGGACGAGCAGTACTTC. Protein sequence: CASSLGQGPDEQYF.

This clone came up a few times. The chain joins TRBV5-4 to TRBJ1-2; TRBD1 matches at 10 bases. The CDR3 is made up of 17 amino acids. Germline values: CDR1 SGHNT, CDR2 YYREEE (reference sequence). The junction had 9 bases not matched to a gene; V was cut back by 4 bases and J by 0 bases. The CDR3 DNA reads TGTGCCAGCAGCGGCGGCGGGACAGGGGCCTCTAACTATGGCTACACCTTC. It is translated as CASSGGGTGASNYGYTF.

This chain connects TRBV27 to TRBJ2-7; TRBD1 agrees at 7 bases. Germline loops: CDR1 MNHEY, CDR2 SMNVEV (reference sequence). The V and J ends lost 4 bases and 2 bases, in that order; junction bases with no gene match: 8. The CDR3 runs 15 residues. CDR3 sequence: CASSSSGTVTYEQYF. The CDR3 DNA sequence: TGTGCCAGCAGTTCGTCCGGGACAGTAACCTACGAGCAGTACTTC.

This clone was observed once. The CDR3 spells CASSDGRSLKETQYF. Here the CDR3 DNA reads TGTGCCAGCAGTGATGGAAGGTCCCTCAAGGAGACCCAGTACTTC. The chain links TRBV2 to TRBJ2-5; D gene unclear. Germline V gene lookup returns CDR1 SNHLY and CDR2 FYNNEI. The germline V and J ends were trimmed by 3 bases and 5 bases, with 16 bases remaining between them. The CDR3 runs to 15 residues.

V and J are TRBV25-1 and TRBJ2-1; the match to TRBD2 covers 13 bases. CDR1 and CDR2 (germline): MGHDK, SYGVNS. The CDR3 has 18 residues. Trimming at V came to 3 bases and at J to 4 bases, leaving 9 bases not matched to a gene. Here the CDR3 DNA reads TGTGCCAGCAGTGATATAGGACTAGCGGGAGTAAATTACAATGAGCAGTTCTTC. This sequence encodes CASSDIGLAGVNYNEQFF.

The table lists this clone with a count of one. The V gene is TRBV4-2, the J gene TRBJ1-1; the D is unclear. CDR3 length: 15 amino acids. Germline-derived CDR1 and CDR2 are LGHNA and YNFKEQ. Trimming cost V 1 base and J 4 bases, with 13 bases left between them. As DNA, the CDR3 is TGTGCCAGCAGCCAAGTTGCATTTACAGCCACTGAAGCTTTCTTT. It yields the protein CASSQVAFTATEAFF.

This clone appeared a few times. The chain combines TRBV2 with TRBJ2-2, with a weak D call TRBD1 (6 bases). Germline CDR1 is SNHLY and CDR2 is FYNNEI. V was pared by 11 bases and J by 3 bases, with 16 bases between. CDR3 length: 14 amino acids. This CDR3 reads CAGNRVMDTGELFF. CDR3 sequence (DNA): TGTGCCGGCAACAGGGTAATGGACACCGGGGAGCTGTTTTTT.

The chain links TRBV6-5 to TRBJ1-1; D gene unclear. Germline loops: CDR1 MNHEY, CDR2 SVGAGI. This CDR3 has 14 amino acids. The V and J ends lost 5 bases and 1 base respectively, with 11 bases between them. The CDR3: CASSKTETNTEAFF. CDR3 in DNA: TGTGCCAGCAGTAAAACAGAAACGAACACTGAAGCTTTCTTT.

V is TRBV28 and J is TRBJ2-3; TRBD2 agrees at 8 bases. The V segment lost 6 bases and the J segment 4 bases; nucleotides outside the gene matches: 9. The CDR3 loop spans 15 amino acids. Germline V lookup: CDR1 MDHEN, CDR2 SYDVKM. Here the CDR3 DNA reads TGTGCCAGCAGCACCGGGACTAGTGGCGCAGATACGCAGTATTTT. This gives the protein CASSTGTSGADTQYF.

V gene TRBV5-1 combines with J gene TRBJ2-5, with D tentatively TRBD1 (6 bases). V lost 4 bases, J lost 2 bases, and 9 bases lay in between. The CDR3 totals 13 residues. Germline CDR1 reads SGHRS; CDR2 reads YFSETQ. The CDR3 sequence: CASSTGQQETQYF. CDR3 bases: TGCGCCAGCAGCACAGGACAGCAAGAGACCCAGTACTTC.

This chain links TRBV4-1 with TRBJ2-5; tentative D call: TRBD2 (6 bases). Germline values: CDR1 MGHRA, CDR2 YSYEKL. Trimming shortened V by 5 bases and J by 3 bases, and 7 bases separated the two germline ends. This CDR3 comprises 12 residues. The CDR3 loop reads CASSLAEETQYF. In DNA form, the CDR3 reads TGCGCCAGCAGCTTAGCGGAAGAGACCCAGTACTTC.

The sample holds one count of this clone. The rearrangement links TRBV20-1 to TRBJ1-1; D ambiguous. The CDR3 has 11 residues. Trimming removed 5 bases from V and 2 bases from J, with 6 bases in between. Per germline, CDR1 DFQATT and CDR2 SNEGSKA (reference sequence). CDR3 nucleotide sequence: TGCAGTGCTCCAGAAAACACTGAAGCTTTCTTT. Amino acids: CSAPENTEAFF.

This chain connects TRBV18 to TRBJ2-7; no clear D gene. This CDR3 region has 13 residues. The ends were cut back, 6 bases at V and 2 bases at J, with 11 bases in the middle. In germline, CDR1 is KGHSH, CDR2 LQKENI. The CDR3, as DNA: TGTGCCAGCTCTAGAGTGGAAACCTACGAGCAGTACTTC. Residues: CASSRVETYEQYF.

This rearrangement joins TRBV2 to TRBJ1-1; D might be TRBD1 (6 bases). The CDR3 is made up of 13 amino acids. CDR1 is SNHLY and CDR2 is FYNNEI in the germline V gene. V lost 4 bases and J lost 3, with 9 bases in between. The CDR3 reads CASSVQGDTEAFF. The CDR3 nucleotides read TGTGCCAGCAGTGTACAGGGTGACACTGAAGCTTTCTTT.

The V and J genes are TRBV7-2 and TRBJ1-1; possible D gene TRBD1, 5 bases. From germline, CDR1 is SGHTA and CDR2 FQGNSA. V lost 5 bases and J lost 4, with 17 bases in between. CDR3 length: 15 amino acids. The CDR3 DNA reads TGTGCCAGCAGCCCGGCTAGGGGATGGGGCACTGAAGCTTTCTTT. This translates into CASSPARGWGTEAFF. Full variable domain (remainder filled in from reference TRBV7-2 and TRBJ1-1): GAGVSQSPSNKVTEKGKDVELRCDPISGHTALYWYRQSLGQGLEFLIYFQGNSAPDKSGLPSDRFSAERTGGSVSTLTIQRTQQEDSAVYLCASSPARGWGTEAFFGQGTRLTVV.

The chain employs TRBV18 and TRBJ1-2; D is perhaps TRBD1 (5 bases). CDR1 KGHSH and CDR2 LQKENI come from the germline V gene. The CDR3 is made up of 15 amino acids. Trimming left V 4 bases short and J 4 bases short, with 16 bases between. CDR3 in DNA: TGTGCCAGCTCACGACCTGCCGGGGGAACCTATGGCTACACCTTC. Residues: CASSRPAGGTYGYTF. The full variable domain, with the rest looked up from reference TRBV18 and TRBJ1-2, is NAGVMQNPRHLVRRRGQEARLRCSPMKGHSHVYWYRQLPEEGLKFMVYLQKENIIDESGMPKERFSAEFPKEGPSILRIQQVVRGDSAAYFCASSRPAGGTYGYTFGSGTRLTVV.

The J gene is TRBJ1-1, the V gene TRBV2; 8 bases agree with TRBD1. The trim removed 5 bases at V and 3 bases at J, leaving 2 bases unmatched. Germline CDR1 SNHLY, CDR2 FYNNEI. The CDR3 is 13 amino acids. The CDR3 nucleotides read TGTGCCAGCAGTATACAGGGGGACACTGAAGCTTTCTTT. Translated: CASSIQGDTEAFF. The whole variable domain, remainder taken from reference TRBV2 and TRBJ1-1, is EPEVTQTPSHQVTQMGQEVILRCVPISNHLYFYWYRQILGQKVEFLVSFYNNEISEKSEIFDDQFSVERPDGSNFTLKIRSTKLEDSAMYFCASSIQGDTEAFFGQGTRLTVV.

The rearrangement joins TRBV11-3 to TRBJ2-3; TRBD1 is a possible D gene (5 bases). Trimming took off 1 base at V and 3 bases at J, with 11 bases between the two ends. Germline lookup yields CDR1 SGHNT and CDR2 YENEEA. The CDR3 is made up of 15 amino acids. The DNA for the CDR3 is TGTGCCAGCAGCTTAGGGGCAGGGAAGACAGATACGCAGTATTTT. This translates into CASSLGAGKTDTQYF.